The 11 T cell receptor beta chains below were found in one sample sequenced in a study of blood T cell repertoires in COVID-19. Measured with immunoSEQ multiplex PCR; TCRdb has only the in-frame clones, and not every one. The data hold 150,000 to 200,000 clones, with roughly 82% observed a single time. Sequences were obtained from peripheral blood. The receptors stem from a woman aged 40 to 55 with COVID-19, enrolled during active disease.

This clone appeared once. This chain connects TRBV14 to TRBJ2-7, with a weak D call TRBD1 (6 bases). V was clipped by 0 bases and J by 4 bases, with 16 bases between them. The CDR3 spans 16 residues. Germline V gene lookup returns CDR1 SGHDN and CDR2 FVKESK. The CDR3 loop is CASSQDSFRGWYEQYF. The DNA of the CDR3 is TGTGCCAGCAGCCAAGATTCGTTCAGGGGATGGTACGAGCAGTACTTC. Complete variable domain (other parts from reference TRBV14 and TRBJ2-7): EAGVTQFPSHSVIEKGQTVTLRCDPISGHDNLYWYRRVMGKEIKFLLHFVKESKQDESGMPNNRFLAERTGGTYSTLKVQPAELEDSGVYFCASSQDSFRGWYEQYFGPGTRLTVT.

The chain carries TRBV15 and TRBJ2-5, with 8 bases identical to TRBD1. Germline CDR1 reads LNHNV; CDR2 reads YYDKDF (reference sequence). CDR3 length: 15 residues. Germline trimming cut 3 bases from V and 0 bases from J; bases unmatched to any gene: 3. CDR3 amino acids: CATSRDRAYQETQYF. DNA of the CDR3: TGTGCCACCAGCAGGGACAGGGCGTACCAAGAGACCCAGTACTTC.

The J gene is TRBJ2-3, the V gene TRBV9; TRBD2 matches at 9 bases. The CDR3 length is 16 residues. V was pared by 0 bases and J by 1 base, with 3 bases of the junction left unmatched. Per the germline V gene, CDR1 is SGDLS and CDR2 is YYNGEE. In DNA, the CDR3 is TGTGCCAGCAGCGTAGGGCGGGGGGGCCGCACAGATACGCAGTATTTT. Its protein product is CASSVGRGGRTDTQYF.

A note on this clone: The same CDR3 can be traced to other DNA sequences in this sample. The chain employs TRBV27 and TRBJ2-1; 8 bases are a match to TRBD2. This CDR3 has 15 amino acids. Trimming at V came to 4 bases and at J to 4 bases, leaving 6 bases not matched to a gene. Per the germline V gene, CDR1 is MNHEY and CDR2 is SMNVEV (reference sequence). CDR3 bases: TGTGCCAGCAGTTCGTTAGCGGGATCTTACAATGAGCAGTTCTTC. Amino acids: CASSSLAGSYNEQFF.

The chain links TRBV7-2 to TRBJ2-1; TRBD2 agrees at 8 bases. V lost 6 bases and J lost 7; bases outside the gene matches: 11. The CDR3 totals 15 residues. The V gene's germline CDR1 is SGHTA and CDR2 FQGNSA. The DNA for the CDR3 is TGTGCCAGCAGTTCCGGGCGGGAGGCTTGGAATGAGCAGTTCTTC. It yields the protein CASSSGREAWNEQFF.

This chain's CDR3 is CASRLSGAVNEKLFF. Here the CDR3 DNA reads TGTGCCAGCAGACTCTCAGGGGCGGTTAATGAAAAACTGTTTTTT. The chain links TRBV6-5 to TRBJ1-4; the D gene is possibly TRBD1 (6 bases). CDR1 and CDR2 from the germline V gene are MNHEY and SVGAGI. This CDR3 contains 15 residues. The V end was cut by 6 bases, the J end by 4 bases, with 15 bases between.

This chain connects TRBV6-2 or TRBV6-3 to TRBJ1-2; D might be TRBD1 (5 bases). This CDR3 comprises 19 residues. V was pared by 0 bases and J by 6 bases, with 26 bases between. Germline CDR1 MNHEY, CDR2 SVGEGT. The CDR3 is CASSYSYLPYGGNGDGYTF. The CDR3 bases are TGTGCCAGCAGTTACTCGTATCTACCGTACGGGGGGAATGGGGATGGCTACACCTTC.

The V gene is TRBV6-5, the J gene TRBJ1-4; a weak D match, TRBD1 (5 bases). Germline V gives CDR1 MNHEY, CDR2 SVGAGI. V lost 2 bases, J lost 7 bases, and 14 bases lay in between. The CDR3 runs to 15 residues. The DNA of the CDR3 is TGTGCCAGCAGTTACACACACGGGACTTTTGAAAAACTGTTTTTT. Its translation: CASSYTHGTFEKLFF.

The J gene is TRBJ2-2, the V gene TRBV5-1, with TRBD1 matching 7 bases. The CDR3 extends over 14 amino acids. CDR1 is SGHRS and CDR2 is YFSETQ in the germline V gene. V gave up 0 bases and J gave up 6 bases; unmatched junction bases: 2. The DNA for the CDR3 is TGCGCCAGCAGCTTGGCCCAGGGGGCCGGGGAGCTGTTTTTT. The encoded protein is CASSLAQGAGELFF.

J is TRBJ2-3 and V is TRBV10-3; 10 bases align to TRBD2. V was pared by 4 bases and J by 6 bases, with 7 bases of the junction left unmatched. This CDR3 contains 15 residues. Germline-derived CDR1 and CDR2 are ENHRY and SYGVKD. CDR3 amino acids: CAISGPSGGGDTQYF. The CDR3 nucleotides are TGTGCCATCAGTGGGCCTAGCGGGGGAGGGGATACGCAGTATTTT.

The V gene is TRBV2, the J gene TRBJ1-3; D is undetermined. Germline loops: CDR1 SNHLY, CDR2 FYNNEI. V was cut by 6 bases and J by 4 bases, with 7 bases left in between. The length of the CDR3 is 12 residues. CDR3 DNA sequence: TGTGCCAGCAGGGAGGCGGGAAACACCATATATTTT. Its translation: CASREAGNTIYF. The full variable domain, its missing parts supplied by reference TRBV2 and TRBJ1-3, is EPEVTQTPSHQVTQMGQEVILRCVPISNHLYFYWYRQILGQKVEFLVSFYNNEISEKSEIFDDQFSVERPDGSNFTLKIRSTKLEDSAMYFCASREAGNTIYFGEGSWLTVV.